Shown below are 30 T cell receptor beta chains from a single sample sequenced in a study of T-cell memory formation after mild COVID-19. TCRdb recomputed calls from the 5' RACE reads with MiXCR, one row per CDR3 protein. The sample holds over 350,000 distinct CDR3 sequences, 15% to 20% seen once. The sequenced sample consisted of PBMCs or a T cell subset sorted from them (not recorded which). These receptors were obtained from a man between 18 and 35 years old who had mild COVID-19 (a few samples of this study predate the infection). Cell type and time point are not known.

The J gene is TRBJ1-4, the V gene TRBV5-8; a possible D gene is TRBD1 (6 bases). Germline CDR1 and CDR2: SGHTS and YDEGEE. The CDR3 totals 18 residues. V was trimmed by 4 bases and J by 3 bases, leaving 22 bases between them. CDR3 region: CASSQDRSWGNANEKLFF. CDR3 sequence (DNA): TGTGCCAGCAGCCAAGACAGGAGTTGGGGGAACGCTAATGAAAAACTGTTTTTT.

This clonotype was seen more than once but under ten times. CDR3 in DNA: TGTGCCAGCAGCCAAGAATACAGGGGCGTAGATACGCAGTATTTT. It translates to CASSQEYRGVDTQYF. J is TRBJ2-3 and V is TRBV14; TRBD1 agrees at 7 bases. Germline CDR1 and CDR2: SGHDN and FVKESK. V shed 0 bases and J 5 bases; nucleotides not matched to a gene: 5. This CDR3 comprises 15 residues.

This clonotype was recorded a few times. V gene TRBV7-2 combines with J gene TRBJ1-6, with 9 bases fitting TRBD1. The CDR3 spans 16 residues. The germline V gene encodes CDR1 SGHTA and CDR2 FQGNSA. V lost 4 bases, J lost 7 bases, and 8 bases stayed unmatched. The CDR3: CASSSGQGLRNSPLHF. In DNA form, the CDR3 reads TGTGCCAGCAGCTCGGGACAGGGTCTTCGGAATTCACCCCTCCACTTT. The variable domain in full, completed from reference TRBV7-2 and TRBJ1-6, reads GAGVSQSPSNKVTEKGKDVELRCDPISGHTALYWYRQSLGQGLEFLIYFQGNSAPDKSGLPSDRFSAERTGGSVSTLTIQRTQQEDSAVYLCASSSGQGLRNSPLHFGNGTRLTVT.

The rearrangement uses TRBV5-6 and TRBJ2-1; maybe TRBD2 (5 bases). The germline CDR1 and CDR2 sequences are SGHDT and YYEEEE. V was shortened by 4 bases and J by 4 bases, with 21 bases between the two germline ends. CDR3 length equals 17 residues. The CDR3: CASSLRDRAGIYNEQFF. The CDR3 nucleotides read TGTGCCAGCAGCCTTCGCGATAGGGCGGGTATATACAATGAGCAGTTCTTC.

This clonotype was observed a handful of times. The CDR3 DNA follows: TGCAGTGCAACCCCGGACCCCTACAATGAGCAGTTCTTC. It translates to CSATPDPYNEQFF. The chain carries TRBV20-1 and TRBJ2-1, with D unresolved. Trimming pared 6 bases from V and 2 bases from J, leaving 11 bases between. The CDR3 runs 13 residues. Looked up from germline, CDR1 is DFQATT and CDR2 is SNEGSKA (reference sequence).

This clonotype was seen more than once but under ten times. The gene calls are TRBV7-9 and TRBJ2-3; 7 nucleotides align to TRBD1. The trim removed 5 bases at V and 4 bases at J, leaving 9 bases unmatched. CDR1 is SEHNR and CDR2 is FQNEAQ in the germline V gene (reference sequence). The CDR3 has 15 residues. CDR3 sequence reads: CASSRRGQIADTQYF. The CDR3 DNA reads TGTGCCAGCAGCCGTCGGGGACAGATTGCAGATACGCAGTATTTT. The full variable domain, rest sourced from reference TRBV7-9 and TRBJ2-3, is DTGVSQNPRHKITKRGQNVTFRCDPISEHNRLYWYRQTLGQGPEFLTYFQNEAQLEKSRLLSDRFSAERPKGSFSTLEIQRTEQGDSAMYLCASSRRGQIADTQYFGPGTRLTVL.

This clonotype was counted between two and nine times. V is TRBV28 and J is TRBJ2-3; the match to TRBD1 covers 7 bases. In germline, CDR1 is MDHEN, CDR2 SYDVKM. Losses at the gene ends were 6 bases for V and 3 bases for J; bases not matched to a gene: 9. The CDR3 extends over 15 amino acids. DNA for the CDR3: TGTGCCAGCAGCTCCGAGGGGGCCGGGACAGATACGCAGTATTTT. It codes for CASSSEGAGTDTQYF.

The rearrangement links TRBV11-2 to TRBJ2-2; D remains ambiguous. Germline V lookup: CDR1 SGHAT, CDR2 FQNNGV. The V and J ends lost 1 base and 8 bases respectively, with 5 bases between them. The length of the CDR3 is 12 residues. The CDR3 spells CASSLVRGELFF. The CDR3 region has the DNA TGTGCCAGCAGCTTAGTACGAGGGGAGCTGTTTTTT. Variable domain in full (rest from reference TRBV11-2 and TRBJ2-2): EAGVAQSPRYKIIEKRQSVAFWCNPISGHATLYWYQQILGQGPKLLIQFQNNGVVDDSQLPKDRFSAERLKGVDSTLKIQPAKLEDSAVYLCASSLVRGELFFGEGSRLTVL.

The sample holds a few counts of this clonotype. The chain recombines TRBV4-1 with TRBJ2-5; D gene unclear. The V and J ends lost 0 bases and 5 bases respectively, with 10 bases between them. The CDR3 consists of 14 residues. CDR1 is MGHRA, CDR2 YSYEKL, per germline. The CDR3 region has the DNA TGCGCCAGCAGCCAAGATGGGGTGTTGGAGACCCAGTACTTC. Encoded protein: CASSQDGVLETQYF.

The chain links TRBV7-2 to TRBJ2-2; TRBD1 aligns across 10 bases. The CDR3 is made up of 15 amino acids. V lost 5 bases, J lost 5 bases, and 5 bases stayed unmatched. Per germline, CDR1 SGHTA and CDR2 FQGNSA. The CDR3 sequence is CASSVDRGLTGELFF. As DNA, the CDR3 is TGTGCCAGCAGCGTCGACAGGGGGCTTACCGGGGAGCTGTTTTTT.

To note about this clonotype: Compared with germline, one end of the junction differs, possibly owing to a read error. J is TRBJ2-3 and V is TRBV7-9, with 8 bases identical to TRBD2. Per the germline V gene, CDR1 is SEHNR and CDR2 is FQNEAQ (reference sequence). CDR3 length: 16 residues. The chain's CDR3 is CASSHHGTRGTYTQYF. The DNA for the CDR3 is TGTGCCAGCAGCCACCACGGGACTAGAGGCACATATACGCAGTATTTT.

Only a few counts were recorded for this clonotype. CDR3 bases: TGTGCCAGCTCACCACCATCGACAGGCCAAGAGACCCAGTACTTC. Residues: CASSPPSTGQETQYF. This chain joins TRBV18 and TRBJ2-5, with D perhaps matching TRBD1 (6 bases). The V gene lost 0 bases and the J gene lost 1 base, with 9 bases spanning the gap. The CDR3 is made up of 15 amino acids. The germline CDR1 and CDR2 sequences are KGHSH and LQKENI.

This chain connects TRBV20-1 to TRBJ2-5; 11 bases line up with TRBD2. The CDR3 totals 15 residues. After removal of 6 bases from V and 1 base from J, the junction contained 7 bases not matched to a gene. Germline assignment: CDR1 DFQATT and CDR2 SNEGSKA (reference sequence). This CDR3 reads CSANAGTSGQETQYF. The CDR3, as DNA: TGCAGTGCCAACGCTGGGACTAGCGGCCAAGAGACCCAGTACTTC.

This clonotype was found a few times. The chain couples TRBV4-1 to TRBJ2-2; 11 bases line up with TRBD1. The J segment lost 6 bases and the V segment lost 3 bases, leaving 6 bases of the junction unmatched. The CDR3 runs 16 residues. Germline V gives CDR1 MGHRA, CDR2 YSYEKL. The CDR3 DNA follows: TGCGCCAGCAGCCAGGCCGGGACAGGGGGTCCCGGGGAGCTGTTTTTT. Protein product: CASSQAGTGGPGELFF.

This chain joins TRBV5-1 and TRBJ1-2; no firm D call. Germline V gives CDR1 SGHRS, CDR2 YFSETQ. V was shortened by 1 base and J by 8 bases, with 9 bases between the two germline ends. The CDR3 has 12 residues. The CDR3 region has the DNA TGCGCCAGCAGCTTGTCACCCTCCGGCTACACCTTC. This codes for CASSLSPSGYTF.

This chain uses TRBV20-1 with TRBJ2-7; D remains ambiguous. The germline gives CDR1 DFQATT, CDR2 SNEGSKA (reference sequence). This CDR3 is built from 14 residues. V lost 5 bases to trimming and J lost 3 bases, with 17 bases between them. CDR3 sequence: CSAPASGPGYEQYF. The CDR3 DNA reads as TGCAGTGCTCCCGCCTCCGGGCCAGGCTACGAGCAGTACTTC.

This clonotype was counted only a few times. This chain joins TRBV19 and TRBJ2-2; 7 nucleotides agree with TRBD1. CDR3 length: 13 residues. Germline V gives CDR1 LNHDA, CDR2 SQIVND (reference sequence). J gave up 6 bases and V 4 bases, and 2 bases lay outside the gene matches. CDR3 sequence reads: CASSTTGAGELFF. CDR3 sequence (DNA): TGTGCCAGTAGTACAACAGGGGCCGGGGAGCTGTTTTTT.

This clonotype was picked up a small number of times. V is TRBV7-8 and J is TRBJ1-1, with D unclear. The CDR3 is made up of 16 amino acids. V was shortened by 2 bases and J by 5 bases, with 18 bases between the two germline ends. Germline CDR1 reads SGHVS; CDR2 reads FQNEAQ. The CDR3 sequence is CASSLLAFVGSTEAFF. The DNA for the CDR3 is TGTGCCAGCAGCTTATTAGCCTTCGTGGGGAGTACTGAAGCTTTCTTT. Using reference TRBV7-8 and TRBJ1-1 for the parts outside the CDR3, the full variable domain is GAGVSQSPRYKVAKRGQDVALRCDPISGHVSLFWYQQALGQGPEFLTYFQNEAQLDKSGLPSDRFFAERPEGSVSTLKIQRTQQEDSAVYLCASSLLAFVGSTEAFFGQGTRLTVV.

This clonotype was seen more than once but under ten times. As DNA, the CDR3 is TGTGCCAGCAGTTCACCGGACAGGGCGGGGGAGCAGTTCTTC. This gives the protein CASSSPDRAGEQFF. The chain carries TRBV28 and TRBJ2-1, with TRBD1 identical over 8 bases. Germline loops: CDR1 MDHEN, CDR2 SYDVKM. The CDR3 runs to 14 residues. Trimming took 4 bases from V and 10 from J; bases not matched to a gene: 9.

The table lists this clonotype with a few counts. This chain uses TRBV12-3 or TRBV12-4 with TRBJ2-4; TRBD1 is a possible D gene (5 bases). The V end lost 6 bases, the J end lost 1 base, and 10 bases lay between the germline ends. CDR3 length: 14 residues. In DNA form, the CDR3 reads TGTGCCAGCAGCCAAACAGGTGCCAAAAACATTCAGTACTTC. It translates to CASSQTGAKNIQYF.

The rearrangement links TRBV24-1 to TRBJ2-1, with 11 bases lining up with TRBD2. This CDR3 comprises 15 residues. V shed 7 bases, J shed 7 bases, and the junction held 8 bases outside the gene matches. Germline CDR1 and CDR2: KGHDR and SFDVKD. The CDR3 protein is CATRQGGTSGNEQFF. Written as DNA, the CDR3 is TGTGCCACCAGGCAGGGGGGGACTAGCGGAAATGAGCAGTTCTTC.

The chain has TRBV5-1 and TRBJ1-3; no definite D call. Germline lookup yields CDR1 SGHRS and CDR2 YFSETQ. The V end lost 3 bases, the J end lost 4 bases, and 14 bases lay between the germline ends. The CDR3 extends over 15 amino acids. The CDR3 protein is CASSYLAGAGNTIYF. The DNA of the CDR3 is TGCGCCAGCAGCTATCTAGCAGGAGCGGGAAACACCATATATTTT.

This sequence joins TRBV6-1 and TRBJ2-7; 7 bases map to TRBD1. Germline V gene sequence: CDR1 MNHNS, CDR2 SASEGT. The CDR3 totals 13 residues. Losses at the gene ends were 7 bases for V and 7 bases for J; bases not matched to a gene: 10. CDR3 DNA sequence: TGTGCCAGCAACCAACACAGGGGTGGGGAGCAGTACGTC. Translated, it gives CASNQHRGGEQYV.

There are a few counts of this clonotype. J is TRBJ1-1 and V is TRBV5-4; weak D call: TRBD1 (5 bases). Germline CDR1 SGHNT, CDR2 YYREEE (reference sequence). The CDR3 has 13 residues. V shed 3 bases and J shed 4 bases, with 10 bases lying between them. CDR3 sequence reads: CASSWGDGTEAFF. DNA for the CDR3: TGTGCCAGCAGCTGGGGGGATGGCACTGAAGCTTTCTTT.

The rearrangement joins TRBV19 to TRBJ2-3; TRBD1 might be the D (6 bases). Germline V gives CDR1 LNHDA, CDR2 SQIVND (reference sequence). V was pared by 0 bases and J by 4 bases, with 14 bases between. There are 16 residues in the CDR3. CDR3 protein: CASSIDRTASADTQYF. DNA for the CDR3: TGTGCCAGTAGTATAGATCGGACAGCCTCGGCAGATACGCAGTATTTT.

This clonotype was counted only a few times. This chain connects TRBV11-2 to TRBJ2-3; no clear D. Germline loops: CDR1 SGHAT, CDR2 FQNNGV. V was pared by 4 bases and J by 7 bases, with 9 bases between. The CDR3 covers 12 residues. CDR3 DNA sequence: TGTGCCAGCAGCTCCGACTCCTATACGCAGTATTTT. This encodes CASSSDSYTQYF.

The rearrangement uses TRBV10-2 and TRBJ1-3, with 8 bases that match TRBD1. The CDR3 runs 14 residues. The trim removed 6 bases at V and 0 bases at J, leaving 1 base unmatched. Germline V lookup: CDR1 WSHSY, CDR2 SAAADI. CDR3 loop: CASRGTGSGNTIYF. Here the CDR3 DNA reads TGCGCCAGCAGGGGGACAGGCTCTGGAAACACCATATATTTT.

This clonotype appeared a few times. The rearrangement joins TRBV6-6 to TRBJ1-4; D remains ambiguous. This CDR3 is built from 11 residues. Germline assignment: CDR1 MNHNY and CDR2 SVGAGI (reference sequence). V was pared by 1 base and J by 7 bases, with 1 base between. The CDR3 loop is CASSYFEKLFF. The CDR3 DNA sequence: TGTGCCAGCAGTTACTTTGAAAAACTGTTTTTT.

This chain uses TRBV5-1 with TRBJ1-1; no definite D call. Trimming shortened V by 4 bases and J by 4 bases, and 17 bases separated the two germline ends. Germline CDR1 reads SGHRS; CDR2 reads YFSETQ. The CDR3 loop spans 15 amino acids. Here the CDR3 reads CASSTPPGSGTEAFF. The CDR3 DNA is TGCGCCAGCAGCACGCCGCCGGGTTCTGGCACTGAAGCTTTCTTT.

V is TRBV4-3 and J is TRBJ1-6; unclear D gene. Trimming took off 8 bases at V and 14 bases at J, with 19 bases between the two ends. The CDR3 length is 13 residues. Germline V gene sequence: CDR1 LGHNA, CDR2 YSLEER. The CDR3 loop is CASGPDEDGALHF. DNA for the CDR3: TGCGCCAGCGGGCCGGATGAGGATGGGGCCCTCCACTTT.